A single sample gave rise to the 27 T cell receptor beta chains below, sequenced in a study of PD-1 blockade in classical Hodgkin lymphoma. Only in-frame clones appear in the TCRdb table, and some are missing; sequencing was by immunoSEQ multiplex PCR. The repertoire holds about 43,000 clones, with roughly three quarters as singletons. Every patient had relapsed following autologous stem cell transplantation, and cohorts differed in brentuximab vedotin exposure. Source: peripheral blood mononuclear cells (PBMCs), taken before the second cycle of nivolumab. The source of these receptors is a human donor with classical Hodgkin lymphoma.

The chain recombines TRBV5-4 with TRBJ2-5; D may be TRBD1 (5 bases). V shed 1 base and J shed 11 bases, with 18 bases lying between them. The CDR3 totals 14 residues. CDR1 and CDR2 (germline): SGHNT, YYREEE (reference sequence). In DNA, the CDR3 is TGTGCCAGCAGCTTGAGGCAGGGTGCCGGTGAGCAGTACTTC. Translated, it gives CASSLRQGAGEQYF.

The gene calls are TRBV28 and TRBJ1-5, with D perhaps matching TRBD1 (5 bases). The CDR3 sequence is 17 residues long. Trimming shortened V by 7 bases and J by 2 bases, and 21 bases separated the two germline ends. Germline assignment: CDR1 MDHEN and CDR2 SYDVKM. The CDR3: CASTALGGGLGNQPQHF. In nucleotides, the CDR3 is TGTGCCAGCACCGCACTCGGGGGGGGTTTAGGCAATCAGCCCCAGCATTTT.

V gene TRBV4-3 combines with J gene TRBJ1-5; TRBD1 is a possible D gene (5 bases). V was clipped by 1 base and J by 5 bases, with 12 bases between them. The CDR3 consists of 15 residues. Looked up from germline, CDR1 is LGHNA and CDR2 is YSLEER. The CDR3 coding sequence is TGCGCCAGCAGCCAAGCATTAGAGACAGATCAGCCCCAGCATTTT. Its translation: CASSQALETDQPQHF.

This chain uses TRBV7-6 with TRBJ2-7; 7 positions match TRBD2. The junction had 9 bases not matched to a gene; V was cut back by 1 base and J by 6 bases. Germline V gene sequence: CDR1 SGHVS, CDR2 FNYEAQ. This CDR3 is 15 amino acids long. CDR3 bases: TGTGCCAGCAGCTTAGGGGGAGCGGGGTCGGGCGAGCAGTACTTC. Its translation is CASSLGGAGSGEQYF.

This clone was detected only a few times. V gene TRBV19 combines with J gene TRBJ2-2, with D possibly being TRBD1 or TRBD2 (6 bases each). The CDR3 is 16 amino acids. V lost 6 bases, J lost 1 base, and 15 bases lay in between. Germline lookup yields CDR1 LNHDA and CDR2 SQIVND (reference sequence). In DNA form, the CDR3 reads TGTGCCAGTAGAAAAGGGGGAGGCCGGAACACCGGGGAGCTGTTTTTT. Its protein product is CASRKGGGRNTGELFF.

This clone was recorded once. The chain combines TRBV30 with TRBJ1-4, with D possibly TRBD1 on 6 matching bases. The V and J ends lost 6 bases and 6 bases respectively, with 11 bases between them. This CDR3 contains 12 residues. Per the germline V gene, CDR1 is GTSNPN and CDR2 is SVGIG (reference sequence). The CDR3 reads CACDRLYEKLFF. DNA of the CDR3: TGTGCCTGTGACAGGTTATATGAAAAACTGTTTTTT.

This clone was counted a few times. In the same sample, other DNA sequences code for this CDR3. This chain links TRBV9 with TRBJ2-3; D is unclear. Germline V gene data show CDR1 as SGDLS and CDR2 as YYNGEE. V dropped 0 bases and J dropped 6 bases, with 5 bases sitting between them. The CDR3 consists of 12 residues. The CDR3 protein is CASSVGPDTQYF. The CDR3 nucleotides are TGTGCCAGCAGCGTAGGCCCCGATACGCAGTATTTT.

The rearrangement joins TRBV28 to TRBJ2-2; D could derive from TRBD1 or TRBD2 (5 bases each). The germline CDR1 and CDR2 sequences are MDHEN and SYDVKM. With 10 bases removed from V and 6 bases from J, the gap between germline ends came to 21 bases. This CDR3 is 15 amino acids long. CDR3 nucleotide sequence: TGTGCCACCCTAATACAGGTGGAGGCCTCCGGGGAGCTGTTTTTT. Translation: CATLIQVEASGELFF.

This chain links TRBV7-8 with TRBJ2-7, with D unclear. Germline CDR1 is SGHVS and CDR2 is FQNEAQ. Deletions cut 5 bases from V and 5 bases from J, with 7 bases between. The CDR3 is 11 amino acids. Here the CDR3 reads CASSPRHEQYF. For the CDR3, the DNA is TGTGCCAGCAGCCCCCGCCACGAGCAGTACTTC.

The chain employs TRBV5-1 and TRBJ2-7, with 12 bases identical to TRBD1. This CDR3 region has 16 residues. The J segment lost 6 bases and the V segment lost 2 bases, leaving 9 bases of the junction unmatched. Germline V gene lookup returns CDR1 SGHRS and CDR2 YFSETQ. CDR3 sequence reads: CASSFNPGTGGLEQYF. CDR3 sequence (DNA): TGCGCCAGCAGCTTCAACCCCGGGACAGGGGGCCTCGAGCAGTACTTC.

In nucleotides, the CDR3 is TGTGCCAGCAGTTTTACAGGGGACTCTAACTATGGCTACACCTTC. As protein: CASSFTGDSNYGYTF. The rearrangement uses TRBV2 and TRBJ1-2; 7 nucleotides agree with TRBD1. Germline CDR1 reads SNHLY; CDR2 reads FYNNEI. V dropped 5 bases and J dropped 0; count of bases not matched to a gene: 6. The CDR3 contains 15 residues.

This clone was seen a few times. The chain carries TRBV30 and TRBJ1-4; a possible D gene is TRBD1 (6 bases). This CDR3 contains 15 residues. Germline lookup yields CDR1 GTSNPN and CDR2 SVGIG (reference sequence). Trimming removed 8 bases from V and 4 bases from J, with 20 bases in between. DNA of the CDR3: TGTGCCGCCTACACAATGACAGGAAATAATGAAAAACTGTTTTTT. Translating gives CAAYTMTGNNEKLFF. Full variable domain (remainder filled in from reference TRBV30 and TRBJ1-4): SQTIHQWPATLVQPVGSPLSLECTVEGTSNPNLYWYRQAAGRGLQLLFYSVGIGQISSEVPQNLSASRPQDRQFILSSKKLLLSDSGFYLCAAYTMTGNNEKLFFGSGTQLSVL.

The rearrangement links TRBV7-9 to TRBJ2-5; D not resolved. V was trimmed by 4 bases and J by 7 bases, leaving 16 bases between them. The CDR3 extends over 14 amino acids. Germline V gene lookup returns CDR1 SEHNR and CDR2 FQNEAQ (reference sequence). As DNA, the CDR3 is TGTGCCAGCAGCTCGCCTGGTATGGTGGGGACCCAGTACTTC. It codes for CASSSPGMVGTQYF.

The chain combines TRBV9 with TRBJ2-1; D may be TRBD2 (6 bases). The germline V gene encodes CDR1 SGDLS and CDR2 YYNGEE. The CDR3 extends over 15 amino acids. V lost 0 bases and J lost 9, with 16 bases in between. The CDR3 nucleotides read TGTGCCAGCAGCGTAGCTGGGGGGATACAAGGTGAGCAGTTCTTC. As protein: CASSVAGGIQGEQFF. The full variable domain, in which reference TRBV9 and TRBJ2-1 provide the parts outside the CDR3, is DSGVTQTPKHLITATGQRVTLRCSPRSGDLSVYWYQQSLDQGLQFLIQYYNGEERAKGNILERFSAQQFPDLHSELNLSSLELGDSALYFCASSVAGGIQGEQFFGPGTRLTVL.

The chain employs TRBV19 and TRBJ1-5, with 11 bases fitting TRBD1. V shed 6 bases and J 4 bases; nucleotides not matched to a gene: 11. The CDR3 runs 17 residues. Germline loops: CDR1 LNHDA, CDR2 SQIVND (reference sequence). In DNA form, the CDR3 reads TGTGCCAGTAGGAACGACTTCGGACAGGGGGCTAATCAGCCCCAGCATTTT. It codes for CASRNDFGQGANQPQHF.

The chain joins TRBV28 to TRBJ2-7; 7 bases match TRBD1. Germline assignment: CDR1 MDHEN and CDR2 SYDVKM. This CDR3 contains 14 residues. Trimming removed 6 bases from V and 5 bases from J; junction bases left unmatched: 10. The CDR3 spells CASSFRGFGNEQYF. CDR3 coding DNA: TGTGCCAGCAGCTTCAGGGGGTTTGGAAACGAGCAGTACTTC.

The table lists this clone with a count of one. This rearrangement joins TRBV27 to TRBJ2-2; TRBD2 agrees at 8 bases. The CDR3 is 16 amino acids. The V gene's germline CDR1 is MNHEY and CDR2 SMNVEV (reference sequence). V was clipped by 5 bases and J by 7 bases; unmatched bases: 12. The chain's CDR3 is CASSPRSGIGLGELFF. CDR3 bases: TGTGCCAGCAGTCCGCGTAGCGGGATTGGTCTCGGGGAGCTGTTTTTT.

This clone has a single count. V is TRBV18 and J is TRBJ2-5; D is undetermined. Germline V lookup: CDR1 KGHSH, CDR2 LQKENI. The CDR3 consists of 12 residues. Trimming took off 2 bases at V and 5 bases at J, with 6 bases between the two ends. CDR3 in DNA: TGTGCCAGCTCACCAATGACGGAGACCCAGTACTTC. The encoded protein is CASSPMTETQYF.

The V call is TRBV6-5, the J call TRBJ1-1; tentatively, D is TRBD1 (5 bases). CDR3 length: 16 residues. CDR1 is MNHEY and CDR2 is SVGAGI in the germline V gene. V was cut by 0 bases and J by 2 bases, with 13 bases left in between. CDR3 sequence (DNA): TGTGCCAGCAGTTACTCGATCTTGGGGGTTAACACTGAAGCTTTCTTT. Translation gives CASSYSILGVNTEAFF.

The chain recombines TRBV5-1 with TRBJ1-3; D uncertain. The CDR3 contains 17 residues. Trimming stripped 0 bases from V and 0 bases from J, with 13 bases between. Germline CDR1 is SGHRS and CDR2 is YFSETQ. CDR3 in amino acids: CASSLAGTRLSGNTIYF. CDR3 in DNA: TGCGCCAGCAGCTTGGCGGGAACGCGGCTCTCTGGAAACACCATATATTTT. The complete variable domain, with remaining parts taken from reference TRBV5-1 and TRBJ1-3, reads KAGVTQTPRYLIKTRGQQVTLSCSPISGHRSVSWYQQTPGQGLQFLFEYFSETQRNKGNFPGRFSGRQFSNSRSEMNVSTLELGDSALYLCASSLAGTRLSGNTIYFGEGSWLTVV.

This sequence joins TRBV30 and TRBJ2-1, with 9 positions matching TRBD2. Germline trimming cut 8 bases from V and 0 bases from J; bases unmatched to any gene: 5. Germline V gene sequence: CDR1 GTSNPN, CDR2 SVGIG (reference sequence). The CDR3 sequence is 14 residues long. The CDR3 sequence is CAGTRGGSYNEQFF. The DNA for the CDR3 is TGTGCCGGAACGCGGGGGGGCTCCTACAATGAGCAGTTCTTC.

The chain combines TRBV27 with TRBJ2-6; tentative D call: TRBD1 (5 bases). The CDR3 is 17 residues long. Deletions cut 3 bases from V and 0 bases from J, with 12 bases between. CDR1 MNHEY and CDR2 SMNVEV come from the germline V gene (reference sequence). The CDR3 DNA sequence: TGTGCCAGCAGTTTCGACTCAGGGATCTCTGGGGCCAACGTCCTGACTTTC. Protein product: CASSFDSGISGANVLTF.

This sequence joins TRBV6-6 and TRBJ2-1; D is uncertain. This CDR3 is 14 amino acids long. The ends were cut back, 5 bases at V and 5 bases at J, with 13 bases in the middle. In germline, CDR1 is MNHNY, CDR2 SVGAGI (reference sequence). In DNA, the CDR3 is TGTGCCAGCAGTCATTCGGAAGGCAACAATGAGCAGTTCTTC. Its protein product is CASSHSEGNNEQFF.

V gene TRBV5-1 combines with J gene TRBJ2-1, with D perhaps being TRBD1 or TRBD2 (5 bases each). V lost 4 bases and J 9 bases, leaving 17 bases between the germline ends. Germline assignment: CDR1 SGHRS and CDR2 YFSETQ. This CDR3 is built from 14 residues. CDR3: CASSREGAVGEQFF. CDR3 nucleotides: TGCGCCAGCAGCCGGGAAGGGGCTGTCGGTGAGCAGTTCTTC.

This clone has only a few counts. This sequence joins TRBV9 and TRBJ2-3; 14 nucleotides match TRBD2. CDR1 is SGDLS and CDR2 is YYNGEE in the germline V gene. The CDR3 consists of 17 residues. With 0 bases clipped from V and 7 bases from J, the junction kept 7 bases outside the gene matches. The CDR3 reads CASSVDGLAGGLYTQYF. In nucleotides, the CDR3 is TGTGCCAGCAGCGTAGACGGACTAGCGGGGGGCCTATATACGCAGTATTTT.

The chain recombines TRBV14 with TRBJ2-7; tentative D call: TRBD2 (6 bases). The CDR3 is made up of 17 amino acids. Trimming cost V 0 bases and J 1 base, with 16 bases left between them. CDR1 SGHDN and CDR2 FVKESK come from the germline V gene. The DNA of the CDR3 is TGTGCCAGCAGCCAAGATCCCGAGGCGGGGTGGTCCTACGAGCAGTACTTC. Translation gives CASSQDPEAGWSYEQYF.

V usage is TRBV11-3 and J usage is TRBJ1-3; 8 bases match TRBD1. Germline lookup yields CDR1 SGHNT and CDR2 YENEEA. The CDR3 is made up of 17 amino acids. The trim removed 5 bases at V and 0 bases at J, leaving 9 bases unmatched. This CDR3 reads CASSPRTGRHSGNTIYF. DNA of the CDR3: TGTGCCAGCAGCCCAAGGACAGGGCGCCACTCTGGAAACACCATATATTTT.